This T cell receptor (beta chain) comes out of a study of blood T cell repertoires in COVID-19. Overall study: Samples came from the United States, Italy and Spain, spanning acute and convalescent COVID-19. T cells, B-cell-depleted T cells, or PBMCs provided the cDNA or gDNA that served as material.

Generated by immunoSEQ multiplex PCR, the TCRdb table keeps only in-frame clones and is missing some. Of 200,000 to 250,000 clones in the sample, approximately 83% are singletons; the top ten hold more than 3%. In assigning cohorts, the study relied on participant-reported clinical history. Recovery meant two consecutive negative NP/OP PCR tests, professional clearance, or resolved symptoms. This CDR3 is 13 amino acids long. Germline V CDR1 and CDR2: LGHNA, YSLEER. Trimming cost V 1 base and J 4 bases, with 7 bases left between them. This clone was counted between two and nine times. This sequence originates from a woman aged 55-75 years who had recovered from COVID-19. Specimen: PBMCs or T cells enriched from blood (not recorded which). The chain uses TRBV4-3 and TRBJ2-5; a weak D match, TRBD1 (6 bases). CDR3 DNA: TGCGCCAGCAGCCAAGCCAGGGGAGAGACCCAGTACTTC. As protein: CASSQARGETQYF.